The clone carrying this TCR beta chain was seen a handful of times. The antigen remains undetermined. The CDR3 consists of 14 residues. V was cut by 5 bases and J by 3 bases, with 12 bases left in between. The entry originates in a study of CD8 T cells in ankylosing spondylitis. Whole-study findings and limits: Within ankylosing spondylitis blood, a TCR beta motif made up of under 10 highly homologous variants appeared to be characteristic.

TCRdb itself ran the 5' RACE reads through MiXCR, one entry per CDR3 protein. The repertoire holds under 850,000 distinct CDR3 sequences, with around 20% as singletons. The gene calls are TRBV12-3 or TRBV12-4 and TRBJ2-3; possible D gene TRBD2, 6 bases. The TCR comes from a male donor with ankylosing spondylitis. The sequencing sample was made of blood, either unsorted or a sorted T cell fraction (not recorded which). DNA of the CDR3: TGTGCCAGCAGTGAACCTAGCGTGACAGATACGCAGTATTTT. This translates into CASSEPSVTDTQYF.